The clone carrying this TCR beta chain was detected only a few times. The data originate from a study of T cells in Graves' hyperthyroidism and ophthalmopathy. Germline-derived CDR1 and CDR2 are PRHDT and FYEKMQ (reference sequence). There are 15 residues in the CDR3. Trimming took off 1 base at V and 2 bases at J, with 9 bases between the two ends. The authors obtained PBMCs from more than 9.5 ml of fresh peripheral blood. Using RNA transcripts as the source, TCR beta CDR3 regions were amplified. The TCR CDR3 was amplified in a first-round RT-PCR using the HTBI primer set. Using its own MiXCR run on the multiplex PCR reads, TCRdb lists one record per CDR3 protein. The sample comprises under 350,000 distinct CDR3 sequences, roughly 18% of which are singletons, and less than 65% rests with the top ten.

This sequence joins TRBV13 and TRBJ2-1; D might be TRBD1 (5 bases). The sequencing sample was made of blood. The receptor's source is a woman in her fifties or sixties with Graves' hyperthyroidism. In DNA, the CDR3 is TGTGCCAGCAGCTTAGCGACAGCTACCTACAATGAGCAGTTCTTC. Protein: CASSLATATYNEQFF.